The present T cell receptor (beta chain) was sequenced within a study of beta chain features in type 1 diabetes. Turning to the study itself: What patients shared with healthy donors was a similar profile of age, gender and cell yields. All samples combined gave roughly 110,000,000 sorted cells for examination.

Study-wide results and limits: Within patients, naive, central memory and Treg TCRB repertoires seemed more similar than within healthy donors. Among patients with Type 1 diabetes, TCRB CDR3s were moderately but significantly shorter in every one of the four CD4+ subsets. The question of HLA type influencing TCRB rearrangement was one that remained unresolved here.

All of the isolated RNA was reverse transcribed, so expressed TCRB transcripts were sequenced. The protocol was immunoSEQ multiplex PCR, while the TCRdb copy is restricted to in-frame clones and leaves out a portion. The table lists approximately 160,000 clones, around a tenth of them singletons, with 0.4% to 0.55% in the top ten. This clone was picked up a small number of times. Its antigen is unknown. This CDR3 is 14 amino acids long. The germline V gene has CDR1 SGHAT and CDR2 FQNNGV. The junction had 2 bases not matched to a gene; V was cut back by 3 bases and J by 2 bases. V usage is TRBV11-2 and J usage is TRBJ1-1, with TRBD1 matching over 8 bases. The sample was central memory CD4+ T cells from blood. This receptor was identified in a man aged 30 to 45 with type 1 diabetes. CDR3 loop: CASSFGQGNTEAFF. DNA of the CDR3: TGTGCCAGCAGCTTTGGACAGGGTAACACTGAAGCTTTCTTT.